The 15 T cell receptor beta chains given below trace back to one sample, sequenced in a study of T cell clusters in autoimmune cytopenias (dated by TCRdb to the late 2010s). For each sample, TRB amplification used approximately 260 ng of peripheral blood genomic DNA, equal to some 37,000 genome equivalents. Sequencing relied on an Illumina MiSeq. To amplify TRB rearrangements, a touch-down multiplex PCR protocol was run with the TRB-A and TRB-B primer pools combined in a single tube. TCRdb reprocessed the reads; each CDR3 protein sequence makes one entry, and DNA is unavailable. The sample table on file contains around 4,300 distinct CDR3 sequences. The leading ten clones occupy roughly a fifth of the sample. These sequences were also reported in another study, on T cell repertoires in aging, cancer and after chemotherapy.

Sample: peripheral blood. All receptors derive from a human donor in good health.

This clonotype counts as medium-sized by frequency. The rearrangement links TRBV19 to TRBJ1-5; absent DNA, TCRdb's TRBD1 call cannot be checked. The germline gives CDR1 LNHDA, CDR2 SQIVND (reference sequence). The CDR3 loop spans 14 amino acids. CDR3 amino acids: CASSMGRANQPQHF. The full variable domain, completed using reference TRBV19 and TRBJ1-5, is DGGITQSPKYLFRKEGQNVTLSCEQNLNHDAMYWYRQDPGQGLRLIYYSQIVNDFQKGDIAEGYSVSREKKESFPLTVTSAQKNPTAFYLCASSMGRANQPQHFGDGTRLSIL.

The CDR3 loop reads CATSDPRTGGETQYF. The rearrangement joins TRBV24-1 to TRBJ2-5; TCRdb selects TRBD1, and the lack of DNA leaves this call unchecked. In germline, CDR1 is KGHDR, CDR2 SFDVKD. The CDR3 runs to 15 residues.

This CDR3 reads CSARDRAAVQETQYF. The V gene is TRBV20-1, the J gene TRBJ2-5; with no DNA, the TCRdb D assignment of TRBD1 cannot be verified. The CDR3 runs 15 residues. Germline assignment: CDR1 DFQATT and CDR2 SNEGSKA (reference sequence).

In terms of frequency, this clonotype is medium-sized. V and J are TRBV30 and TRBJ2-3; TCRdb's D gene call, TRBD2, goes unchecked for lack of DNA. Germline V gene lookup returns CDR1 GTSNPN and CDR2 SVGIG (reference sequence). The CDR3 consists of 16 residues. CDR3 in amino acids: CAWSAASGLSTDTQYF.

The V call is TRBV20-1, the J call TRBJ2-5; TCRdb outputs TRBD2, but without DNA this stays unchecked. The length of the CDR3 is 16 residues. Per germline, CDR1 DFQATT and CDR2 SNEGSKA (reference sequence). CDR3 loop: CSAATSGGRVQETQYF.

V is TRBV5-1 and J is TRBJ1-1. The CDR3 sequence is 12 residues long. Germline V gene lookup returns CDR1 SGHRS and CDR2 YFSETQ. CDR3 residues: CASRSESTEAFF.

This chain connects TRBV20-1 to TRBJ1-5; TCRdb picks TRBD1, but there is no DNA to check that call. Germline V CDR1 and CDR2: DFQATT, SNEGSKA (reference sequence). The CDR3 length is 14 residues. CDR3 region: CSAAQGDSNQPQHF.

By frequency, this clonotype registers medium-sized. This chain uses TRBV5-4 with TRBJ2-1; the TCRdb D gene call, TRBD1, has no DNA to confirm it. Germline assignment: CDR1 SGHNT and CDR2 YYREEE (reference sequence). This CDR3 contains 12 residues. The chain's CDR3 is CASSSPSNEQFF.

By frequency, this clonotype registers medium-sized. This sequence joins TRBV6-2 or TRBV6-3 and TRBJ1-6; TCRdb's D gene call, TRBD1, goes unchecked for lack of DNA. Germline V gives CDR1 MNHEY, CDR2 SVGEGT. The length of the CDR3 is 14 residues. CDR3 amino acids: CASSYSGGNSPLHF.

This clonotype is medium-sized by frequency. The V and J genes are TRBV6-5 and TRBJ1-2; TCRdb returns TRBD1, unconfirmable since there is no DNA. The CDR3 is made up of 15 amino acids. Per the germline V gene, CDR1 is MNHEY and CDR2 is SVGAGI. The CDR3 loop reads CASSAFGTRNYGYTF.

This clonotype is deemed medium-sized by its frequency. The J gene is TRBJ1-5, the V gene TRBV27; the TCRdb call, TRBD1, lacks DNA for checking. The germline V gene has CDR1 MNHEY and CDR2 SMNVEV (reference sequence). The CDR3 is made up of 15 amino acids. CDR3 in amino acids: CASSPAVGFGQPQHF.

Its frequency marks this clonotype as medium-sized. The CDR3: CASSYSSMNTEAFF. This sequence joins TRBV6-5 and TRBJ1-1. CDR3 length equals 14 residues. CDR1 and CDR2 from the germline V gene are MNHEY and SVGAGI.

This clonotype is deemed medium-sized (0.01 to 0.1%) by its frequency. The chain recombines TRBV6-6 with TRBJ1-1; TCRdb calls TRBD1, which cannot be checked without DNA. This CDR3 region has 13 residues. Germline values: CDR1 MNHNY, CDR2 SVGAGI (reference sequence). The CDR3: CASSDSSNTEAFF.

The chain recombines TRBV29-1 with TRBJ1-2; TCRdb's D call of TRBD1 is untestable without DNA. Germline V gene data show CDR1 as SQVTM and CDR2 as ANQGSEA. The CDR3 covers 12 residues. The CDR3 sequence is CSYGTGTRGYIF.

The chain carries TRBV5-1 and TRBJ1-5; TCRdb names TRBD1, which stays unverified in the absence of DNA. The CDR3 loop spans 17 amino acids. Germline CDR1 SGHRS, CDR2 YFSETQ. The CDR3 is CASSLEPHGQGYQPQHF.